This TCR beta chain was captured in a study of CD8+ T cells in alopecia areata. The overall study: The tofacitinib course ran for 6 to 18 months and was followed by 6 months off drug.

Germline CDR1 reads LNHNV; CDR2 reads YYDKDF (reference sequence). The CDR3 totals 15 residues. Trimming pared 0 bases from V and 5 bases from J, leaving 12 bases between. From PBMCs, CD4+ and CD8+ T cells were sorted. The sample holds a few counts of this clone. Extracted RNA was reverse transcribed, and the resulting cDNA served as sequencing template. TCRdb's copy holds only in-frame clones and misses some; the assay was immunoSEQ multiplex PCR. The sample holds 120,000 or so clones; around two fifths are singletons and the top ten take 2.5% to 3.5%. The chain carries TRBV15 and TRBJ2-3, with a possible D match to TRBD1 (5 bases). Sequencing was done on a sample of CD4+ T cells sorted from blood. The TCR comes from a human donor with alopecia areata. The CDR3 is CATSRDREIGDTQYF. CDR3 nucleotides: TGTGCCACCAGCAGAGACAGGGAAATCGGAGATACGCAGTATTTT.